This entry lists 23 T cell receptor beta chains sequenced from one sample in a study of T cells in Graves' hyperthyroidism and ophthalmopathy. Amplified TCR beta CDR3 regions came from RNA transcripts. The TCR CDR3 was amplified in a first-round RT-PCR using the HTBI primer set. TCRdb used MiXCR to reprocess the multiplex PCR reads, holding one entry per CDR3 protein. The sample yields 500,000 to 550,000 distinct CDR3 sequences, 20% seen once. The sequencing input was blood. The receptors originated from a man aged 35 to 55 with Graves' ophthalmopathy.

This chain uses TRBV7-6 with TRBJ2-2, with D unresolved. The CDR3 has 15 amino acids. CDR1 SGHVS and CDR2 FNYEAQ come from the germline V gene. Trimming left V 5 bases short and J 1 base short, with 11 bases between. The CDR3 reads CASSREIMNTGELFF. The CDR3 nucleotides read TGTGCCAGCAGCCGCGAAATAATGAACACCGGGGAGCTGTTTTTT. The full variable domain, rest sourced from reference TRBV7-6 and TRBJ2-2, is GAGVSQSPRYKVTKRGQDVALRCDPISGHVSLYWYRQALGQGPEFLTYFNYEAQQDKSGLPNDRFSAERPEGSISTLTIQRTEQRDSAMYRCASSREIMNTGELFFGEGSRLTVL.

The chain links TRBV20-1 to TRBJ1-6, with 7 positions matching TRBD1. The CDR3 is made up of 12 amino acids. The junction had 10 bases not matched to a gene; V was cut back by 5 bases and J by 15 bases. Germline CDR1 is DFQATT and CDR2 is SNEGSKA (reference sequence). The CDR3 DNA follows: TGCAGTGCTCTTCTTACGACAGGGCACCTCCACTTT. It yields the protein CSALLTTGHLHF.

The chain uses TRBV19 and TRBJ1-6; D not certain. The germline gives CDR1 LNHDA, CDR2 SQIVND (reference sequence). Trimming took off 6 bases at V and 3 bases at J, with 12 bases between the two ends. There are 15 residues in the CDR3. The CDR3 spells CASSFGRIYNSPLHF. CDR3 bases: TGTGCCAGTAGCTTCGGCAGGATCTATAATTCACCCCTCCACTTT.

The genes are TRBV4-3 and TRBJ2-1; TRBD2 aligns across 9 bases. The CDR3 is made up of 15 amino acids. V lost 0 bases, J lost 6 bases, and 3 bases stayed unmatched. Germline lookup yields CDR1 LGHNA and CDR2 YSLEER. CDR3 bases: TGCGCCAGCAGCCAAGAGGGACTAGCATCCAATGAGCAGTTCTTC. As protein: CASSQEGLASNEQFF.

Points on this clonotype: This could be a read error, since a much larger clone is one nucleotide away. The rearrangement joins TRBV20-1 to TRBJ2-3, with 8 positions matching TRBD2. This CDR3 spans 14 amino acids. With 8 bases clipped from V and 4 bases from J, the junction kept 11 bases outside the gene matches. The germline V gene has CDR1 DFQATT and CDR2 SNEGSKA (reference sequence). This CDR3 reads CSPPSREGADTQYF. In nucleotides, the CDR3 is TGCAGTCCCCCTAGCCGGGAGGGCGCAGATACGCAGTATTTT.

This clonotype was counted many times. J is TRBJ2-1 and V is TRBV12-3 or TRBV12-4, with D possibly called TRBD1 or TRBD2 (5 bases each). V was shortened by 3 bases and J by 9 bases, with 18 bases between the two germline ends. CDR3 length: 15 residues. Written as DNA, the CDR3 is TGTGCCAGCAGTTTTGGGGGACCGGGGTCCGGTGAGCAGTTCTTC. Translating gives CASSFGGPGSGEQFF.

This chain connects TRBV20-1 to TRBJ1-2; TRBD1 might be the D (5 bases). Trimming left V 0 bases short and J 6 bases short, with 20 bases between. The CDR3 covers 16 residues. Germline CDR1 is DFQATT and CDR2 is SNEGSKA (reference sequence). The CDR3: CSARDILWGTGDGYTF. CDR3 DNA: TGCAGTGCTAGAGATATTCTTTGGGGGACGGGTGATGGCTACACCTTC.

The V call is TRBV9, the J call TRBJ2-2; D perhaps matches TRBD2 (6 bases). This CDR3 comprises 15 residues. Germline lookup yields CDR1 SGDLS and CDR2 YYNGEE. With 0 bases removed from V and 5 bases from J, the gap between germline ends came to 11 bases. CDR3 in DNA: TGTGCCAGCAGCGTAGCCGGAGGGTTAACCGGGGAGCTGTTTTTT. This gives the protein CASSVAGGLTGELFF.

The gene calls are TRBV28 and TRBJ2-5; 7 bases align to TRBD2. V shed 8 bases and J 2 bases; nucleotides not matched to a gene: 14. The CDR3 totals 16 residues. Germline V lookup: CDR1 MDHEN, CDR2 SYDVKM. The CDR3 loop is CASLWEGKGYQETQYF. DNA of the CDR3: TGTGCCAGCCTTTGGGAGGGTAAGGGATATCAAGAGACCCAGTACTTC.

This clonotype was recorded at least ten times. The CDR3 here is CASSLDGVRNSPLHF. CDR3 sequence (DNA): TGTGCCAGCAGTTTAGATGGAGTCCGGAATTCACCCCTCCACTTT. The rearrangement joins TRBV12-3 or TRBV12-4 to TRBJ1-6; D remains ambiguous. CDR3 length: 15 residues. The germline V and J ends were trimmed by 1 base and 7 bases, with 11 bases remaining between them.

A remark on this clonotype: A single base separates this from a much larger clone, so it may be a read error. The chain is built from TRBV7-6 and TRBJ1-1; D is uncertain. This CDR3 has 14 amino acids. The V and J ends lost 2 bases and 2 bases respectively, with 9 bases between them. The germline V gene has CDR1 SGHVS and CDR2 FNYEAQ. CDR3 sequence (DNA): TGTGCCAGCAGCTTATACACTTCAAACACTGAAGCTTTCTTT. This translates into CASSLYTSNTEAFF.

This clonotype was picked up a small number of times. This chain joins TRBV13 and TRBJ1-2; D unclear. V shed 5 bases and J shed 5 bases, with 24 bases lying between them. This CDR3 region has 17 residues. Germline loops: CDR1 PRHDT, CDR2 FYEKMQ (reference sequence). Here the CDR3 DNA reads TGTGCCAGCAGCATACCGGGAGAAGCGCTGAATCCTTATGGCTACACCTTC. Amino acids: CASSIPGEALNPYGYTF.

For this clonotype: A much larger clonotype is one base distant, so this may be a read error. The chain is built from TRBV6-5 and TRBJ2-7; D possibly corresponds to TRBD1 (6 bases). This CDR3 region has 17 residues. Per germline, CDR1 MNHEY and CDR2 SVGAGI. CDR3 nucleotides: TGTGCCAGCAGTTATTGGCTAGACAGGCCGAGCTCCTACGAGCGGTACTTC. Translating gives CASSYWLDRPSSYERYF.

This clonotype was seen more than once but under ten times. The V call is TRBV29-1, the J call TRBJ1-2; 10 nucleotides line up with TRBD1. Germline trimming cut 7 bases from V and 8 bases from J; bases unmatched to any gene: 13. The CDR3 sequence is 14 residues long. Germline V gene lookup returns CDR1 SQVTM and CDR2 ANQGSEA. The CDR3 loop is CSAIPGQGRQGYTF. In DNA, the CDR3 is TGCAGCGCCATACCGGGACAGGGGCGTCAAGGCTACACCTTC.

This clonotype turned up a few times. V is TRBV4-2 and J is TRBJ2-7; D might be TRBD2 (6 bases). CDR1 LGHNA and CDR2 YNFKEQ come from the germline V gene. CDR3 length equals 15 residues. Trimming shortened V by 1 base and J by 0 bases, and 10 bases separated the two germline ends. CDR3 nucleotide sequence: TGTGCCAGCAGCCAAGGCGGGGTGAGCTCCTACGAGCAGTACTTC. Residues: CASSQGGVSSYEQYF.

The V and J genes are TRBV12-3 or TRBV12-4 and TRBJ2-1; tentative D call: TRBD2 (6 bases). The CDR3 contains 11 residues. V was cut by 3 bases and J by 13 bases, with 10 bases left in between. CDR3 sequence reads: CASSFGGIQFF. CDR3 DNA sequence: TGTGCCAGCAGTTTCGGGGGTATACAGTTCTTC.

This clonotype was found a few times. The chain links TRBV6-1 to TRBJ1-4; the match to TRBD1 covers 7 bases. V lost 5 bases to trimming and J lost 8 bases; unmatched junction nucleotides: 8. The germline V gene encodes CDR1 MNHNS and CDR2 SASEGT. The CDR3 loop spans 14 amino acids. The CDR3, as DNA: TGTGCCAGCAGTCCTGCAGGGGGGGGAGAAAAACTGTTTTTT. Amino acids: CASSPAGGGEKLFF.

This clonotype was counted only a few times. The chain joins TRBV30 to TRBJ1-2; no clear D gene. The CDR3 spans 12 residues. The V and J ends lost 4 bases and 1 base respectively, with 7 bases between them. CDR1 is GTSNPN, CDR2 SVGIG, per germline (reference sequence). Written as DNA, the CDR3 is TGTGCCTGGACAGGATTTAACTATGGCTACACCTTC. It translates to CAWTGFNYGYTF.

In its sample, this clonotype was seen many times. The chain employs TRBV7-2 and TRBJ2-1, with TRBD1 identical over 9 bases. The CDR3 contains 15 residues. Germline CDR1 reads SGHTA; CDR2 reads FQGNSA. V lost 7 bases to trimming and J lost 5 bases; unmatched junction nucleotides: 9. DNA of the CDR3: TGTGCCAGCACCATTCGGGGACAGGGTAACAATGAGCAGTTCTTC. Its translation is CASTIRGQGNNEQFF.

As DNA, the CDR3 is TGCGCCAGCAGCGAGCGGGATGTTGGCAATGAGCAGTTCTTC. This translates into CASSERDVGNEQFF. The chain is built from TRBV5-1 and TRBJ2-1, with TRBD2 identical over 7 bases. The CDR3 runs to 14 residues. CDR1 SGHRS and CDR2 YFSETQ come from the germline V gene. V trimming: 4 bases; J trimming: 6 bases; junction bases outside the gene matches: 7.

This clonotype has only a few counts. The rearrangement links TRBV7-2 to TRBJ2-1; TRBD2 matches at 7 bases. This CDR3 comprises 15 residues. CDR1 and CDR2 (germline): SGHTA, FQGNSA. V shed 8 bases, J shed 4 bases, and the junction held 11 bases outside the gene matches. The CDR3 sequence: CASGRGGSTYNEQFF. The DNA for the CDR3 is TGTGCCAGCGGCCGGGGCGGGAGCACTTACAATGAGCAGTTCTTC.

This clonotype came up a few times. The genes are TRBV28 and TRBJ2-5, with a tentative D call TRBD1 (6 bases). V lost 3 bases to trimming and J lost 9 bases, with 17 bases between them. The CDR3 has 14 residues. Per germline, CDR1 MDHEN and CDR2 SYDVKM. The CDR3 is CASSFPGTPWSQYF. DNA for the CDR3: TGTGCCAGCAGTTTTCCTGGGACACCTTGGTCCCAGTACTTC.

For this clonotype: This sequence may be a read error, since a much larger clone differs from it by one base. The gene calls are TRBV12-3 or TRBV12-4 and TRBJ1-1; no firm D call. The CDR3 spans 13 residues. V lost 11 bases to trimming and J lost 4 bases, with 17 bases between them. The CDR3 region is CACDLRRLTEAFF. The CDR3, as DNA: TGTGCCTGCGATTTGAGGAGGCTCACTGAAGCTTTCTTT.